A selection of T cell receptor beta chains follows, all from one sample in a study of shared clonotypes between healthy human individuals. Measured with immunoSEQ multiplex PCR; TCRdb has only the in-frame clones, and not every one. The sample comprises 950,000 to 1,100,000 clones, roughly 74% of which are singletons, and 0.5% to 0.65% rests with the top ten. Sequencing was done on a sample of memory CD4+ T cells from PBMCs. Receptors originate from a man younger than 35 in good health. Some clones in this sample may be carry-over from other donors' samples. CDR3s leave out the opening cysteine and the closing phenylalanine or tryptophan. The D gene is left open where the match is weak. Clone size is shown for a subset of rows, as once, few, many or a class of expanded clone.

CDR3aa: ASSKGLLNTEAF
j_gene: TRBJ1-1
abundance: .
v_gene: TRBV6-5
d_gene: .

CDR3aa: ASRTTAAYGYT
j_gene: TRBJ1-2
abundance: .
v_gene: TRBV6-5
d_gene: .

CDR3aa: ASSQDKGLAGISYEQY
j_gene: TRBJ2-7
abundance: .
v_gene: TRBV4-1
d_gene: TRBD2

CDR3aa: ASTTHGGQGTEAF
j_gene: TRBJ1-1
abundance: .
v_gene: TRBV28
d_gene: TRBD1

CDR3aa: ASSPNRGAANGEQF
j_gene: TRBJ2-1
abundance: .
v_gene: TRBV27
d_gene: TRBD1

CDR3aa: ASSLLRGQGTFYGYT
j_gene: TRBJ1-2
abundance: .
v_gene: TRBV27
d_gene: TRBD1

CDR3aa: ASSRTGGTFEQY
j_gene: TRBJ2-7
abundance: .
v_gene: TRBV6-5
d_gene: TRBD1

CDR3aa: ASSLFSYSNQPQH
j_gene: TRBJ1-5
abundance: .
v_gene: TRBV5-5
d_gene: .

CDR3aa: ASSSGTGLTEAF
j_gene: TRBJ1-1
abundance: .
v_gene: TRBV5-1
d_gene: TRBD1

CDR3aa: ASRGQAQPQH
j_gene: TRBJ1-5
abundance: .
v_gene: TRBV19
d_gene: TRBD1

CDR3aa: ASSRGQAYQETQY
j_gene: TRBJ2-5
abundance: once
v_gene: TRBV4-3
d_gene: TRBD1

CDR3aa: ASSLEGGETQY
j_gene: TRBJ2-5
abundance: .
v_gene: TRBV7-9
d_gene: .

CDR3aa: ATGAARGLPFEQY
j_gene: TRBJ2-7
abundance: .
v_gene: TRBV15
d_gene: .

CDR3aa: ASGLWGAEETQY
j_gene: TRBJ2-5
abundance: .
v_gene: TRBV12-5
d_gene: .

CDR3aa: ASSQDYPGDTQY
j_gene: TRBJ2-3
abundance: .
v_gene: TRBV4-2
d_gene: .

CDR3aa: ASSVARTPAPRELF
j_gene: TRBJ2-2
abundance: .
v_gene: TRBV9
d_gene: .

CDR3aa: ASSQGPSYGYT
j_gene: TRBJ1-2
abundance: .
v_gene: TRBV9
d_gene: .

CDR3aa: ASTPPKGQGIHEQY
j_gene: TRBJ2-7
abundance: .
v_gene: TRBV7-9
d_gene: TRBD1

CDR3aa: AWSVRGFNQPQH
j_gene: TRBJ1-5
abundance: few
v_gene: TRBV30
d_gene: .

CDR3aa: ASSGPNIGSYEQY
j_gene: TRBJ2-7
abundance: .
v_gene: TRBV6-1
d_gene: .

CDR3aa: ASSQDLTETQY
j_gene: TRBJ2-5
abundance: .
v_gene: TRBV14
d_gene: .

CDR3aa: ATGTGGYNEQF
j_gene: TRBJ2-1
abundance: many
v_gene: TRBV15
d_gene: TRBD1

CDR3aa: ASSKTRASGSIGGEQY
j_gene: TRBJ2-7
abundance: .
v_gene: TRBV2
d_gene: TRBD2

CDR3aa: ASSVAGSGENTDTQY
j_gene: TRBJ2-3
abundance: .
v_gene: TRBV9
d_gene: TRBD2

CDR3aa: ASSLGVKVQPQH
j_gene: TRBJ1-5
abundance: .
v_gene: TRBV27
d_gene: .

CDR3aa: ASSPRTGGRYGYT
j_gene: TRBJ1-2
abundance: few
v_gene: TRBV19
d_gene: TRBD1

CDR3aa: ASGAGTLNTEAF
j_gene: TRBJ1-1
abundance: .
v_gene: TRBV12-5
d_gene: .

CDR3aa: ASSTGQY
j_gene: TRBJ2-7
abundance: .
v_gene: TRBV6-8
d_gene: .

CDR3aa: ASSQSSAGGYEQY
j_gene: TRBJ2-7
abundance: .
v_gene: TRBV23-1
d_gene: TRBD1

CDR3aa: ASSQGGGNRGYEQY
j_gene: TRBJ2-7
abundance: .
v_gene: TRBV4-2
d_gene: .

CDR3aa: ASSPGQGDYT
j_gene: TRBJ1-2
abundance: .
v_gene: TRBV5-1
d_gene: TRBD1

CDR3aa: ASSPGTTQQY
j_gene: TRBJ2-7
abundance: many
v_gene: TRBV6-5
d_gene: .

CDR3aa: ASSYSGYSGANVLT
j_gene: TRBJ2-6
abundance: once
v_gene: TRBV5-4
d_gene: .

CDR3aa: ASSPGTSDEQY
j_gene: TRBJ2-7
abundance: .
v_gene: TRBV18
d_gene: .

CDR3aa: SVVLVSKNIQY
j_gene: TRBJ2-4
abundance: .
v_gene: TRBV29-1
d_gene: .

CDR3aa: ASLEGLNYGYT
j_gene: TRBJ1-2
abundance: .
v_gene: TRBV28
d_gene: .

CDR3aa: ASTAGSGSTSYEQY
j_gene: TRBJ2-7
abundance: .
v_gene: TRBV5-1
d_gene: .

CDR3aa: ASSLNGAYNEQF
j_gene: TRBJ2-1
abundance: .
v_gene: TRBV7-3
d_gene: .

CDR3aa: ASSPGTGPGTEAF
j_gene: TRBJ1-1
abundance: .
v_gene: TRBV11-3
d_gene: TRBD1

CDR3aa: ASSVRGDRVGADTQY
j_gene: TRBJ2-3
abundance: .
v_gene: TRBV9
d_gene: .

CDR3aa: ASTNTRGGQAF
j_gene: TRBJ1-1
abundance: .
v_gene: TRBV28
d_gene: .